One TCR beta chain is described in this entry. Antigen: not known. These data originate in a study of CD8+CD57+ T cells in acquired aplastic anemia. Turning to the study itself: Recorded DNA amounts for sorted CD4+ and CD8+ cells had an average of approximately 3 ug.

All patients picked for sequencing had shown, by flow cytometry, an expansion of CD8+CD57+ cells. Therapy had not been given to patients before blood sampling. TCR beta VDJ combinations and CDR3 sequences were profiled from genomic DNA. TCRdb itself ran the reads through MiXCR, one entry per CDR3 protein. The table includes fewer than 250,000 distinct CDR3 sequences, roughly 50% detected once. There are 12 residues in the CDR3. Trimming removed 5 bases from V and 6 bases from J, with 9 bases in between. Germline-derived CDR1 and CDR2 are SGHTA and FQGNSA. Study results and caveats: Patients shared twenty-nine CD8+ CDR3 sequences with controls.

This TCR was sampled from a human donor with aplastic anemia. V usage is TRBV7-2 and J usage is TRBJ2-3; D unclear. Material for sequencing was sorted CD4+, CD8+, or CD8+CD57+ T cells (not recorded which) from PBMCs. The CDR3 region has the DNA TGTGCCAGCAGCCAGCAGGAGGATACGCAGTATTTT. This codes for CASSQQEDTQYF.